Listed below are T cell receptor beta chains from one sample, sequenced in a study of regulatory T cells in long-lasting Graves disease. TCRdb redid the calling of the multiplex PCR reads with MiXCR, one entry per CDR3 protein. The top ten clones hold around 20% of a sample with more than 300,000 distinct CDR3 sequences, 16% of them seen once. The data were also submitted as part of a second study, on T cells in Graves' hyperthyroidism and ophthalmopathy.

This material consisted of peripheral blood mononuclear cells (PBMCs), taken at new diagnosis, from a patient treated with antithyroid drugs. The receptors originated from a woman under 30 with Graves disease. Both conserved end residues are part of each CDR3. D genes are given only for firm matches. Clone size is not always given. Where it is, it says once, few, many or a class for expanded clones.

TRBJ2-2	.	TRBV30	few	TGTGCCTGGAGCCGGGACACCGGGGAGCTGTTTTTT	CAWSRDTGELFF
TRBJ2-1	.	TRBV28	.	TGTGCCAGCAGTTTACTAGCGCCCAGCTCCTACAATGAGCAGTTCTTC	CASSLLAPSSYNEQFF
TRBJ2-3	.	TRBV4-2	few	TGTGCCAGCAGCCAAGATCCCTCCTTCCTGACTACCTTAAGCACAGATACGCAGTATTTT	CASSQDPSFLTTLSTDTQYF
TRBJ2-1	TRBD2	TRBV28	many	TGTGCCAGCAGCCGGACTAGCGGGAGGCTCCTCAATGAGCAGTTCTTC	CASSRTSGRLLNEQFF
TRBJ1-5	.	TRBV12-3/TRBV12-4	many	TGTGCCAGCAGTTTTAATTCCCGCGCTCAGCCCCAGCATTTT	CASSFNSRAQPQHF
TRBJ1-2	TRBD1	TRBV5-1	.	TGCGCCAGCACTTGGGCCGGCGGGACAGCGAACTATGGCTACACCTTC	CASTWAGGTANYGYTF
TRBJ2-3	.	TRBV6-4	.	TGTGCCAGCAGTGACTCCAGTGTAGCAGACAGCAATACGCAGTATTTT	CASSDSSVADSNTQYF
TRBJ2-1	TRBD2	TRBV20-1	.	TGCAGTGCTCGAGCTAGCGGGAGGGCCTCCCATGAGCAGTTCTTC	CSARASGRASHEQFF
TRBJ2-7	TRBD1	TRBV2	.	TGTGCCAGCAGTGAGTTATCGGACAGGGACTTCCTCTTGAGCTACGAGCAGTACTTC	CASSELSDRDFLLSYEQYF
TRBJ1-1	TRBD1	TRBV6-5	few	TGTGCCAGCAGTTACTTGGCAGGGGGATACACTGAAGCTTTCTTT	CASSYLAGGYTEAFF
TRBJ2-6	.	TRBV3-1	few	TGTGCCAGCAGCCAAATCGCACAGGGAAAGATTGGGGCCAACGTCCTGACTTTC	CASSQIAQGKIGANVLTF
TRBJ1-1	TRBD1	TRBV2	once	TGTGCCAGCAGTTTGTCCGGGACAGGGGGGGTGATGAACACTGAAGCTTTCTTT	CASSLSGTGGVMNTEAFF
TRBJ1-2	TRBD1	TRBV28	.	TGTGCCAGCAGTACCCCGGGACAGCCTCATGGCTACACCTTC	CASSTPGQPHGYTF
TRBJ2-5	TRBD2	TRBV5-4	.	TGTGCCAGCAGGCGGACTAGCGGGGAGACCCAGTACTTC	CASRRTSGETQYF
TRBJ2-3	TRBD2	TRBV30	many	TGTGCCTGGACGTACGGGCTAGCGGGGGGGACAGATACGCAGTATTTT	CAWTYGLAGGTDTQYF
TRBJ2-5	TRBD2	TRBV4-2	.	TGTGCCAGCAGCCAAGAACTAGCGGGCTCAGAGACCCAGTACTTC	CASSQELAGSETQYF
TRBJ2-3	TRBD2	TRBV20-1	.	TGCAGTGCGAGCCCACCACTAGGAGCGGGAGAGGGAGGGGCGCAGTATTTT	CSASPPLGAGEGGAQYF
TRBJ2-1	.	TRBV29-1	few	TGCAGCGCCTATGGGAAATCCCACAATGAGCAGTTCTTC	CSAYGKSHNEQFF
TRBJ2-1	.	TRBV6-5	many	TGTGCCAGCAGTTACGGGATAGAGGGAAACAATGAGCAGTTCTTC	CASSYGIEGNNEQFF
TRBJ2-7	.	TRBV18	.	TGTGCCAGCTCACCAGGCAAGGGCTGGGAGCAGTACTTC	CASSPGKGWEQYF
TRBJ2-4	TRBD1	TRBV5-1	many	TGCGCCAGCAGCAAAGGACAGGGAGACATTCAGTACTTC	CASSKGQGDIQYF
TRBJ2-2	.	TRBV11-2	many	TGTGCCAGCAGTTACGAGCCGAACCTAAACACCGGGGAGCTGTTTTTT	CASSYEPNLNTGELFF
TRBJ2-7	TRBD1	TRBV5-1	.	TGCGCCAGCAGCTTGGGGACAGGGGATTTGCAGTACTTC	CASSLGTGDLQYF
TRBJ2-3	TRBD2	TRBV20-1	.	TGCAGTTATGATAGCGGGAGGGGTGATACGCAGTATTTT	CSYDSGRGDTQYF
TRBJ2-5	.	TRBV6-5	.	TGTGCCAGCAGTTACTCATGGAGACCAGAGACCCAGTACTTC	CASSYSWRPETQYF
TRBJ1-1	.	TRBV6-1	.	TGTGCCAGCAGCGCCGTTGGAGGGGCTGAAGCTTTCTTT	CASSAVGGAEAFF
TRBJ1-5	.	TRBV19	few	TGTGCCAGTAGTATGGTCAGGGGTGACCAGCCCCAGCATTTT	CASSMVRGDQPQHF
TRBJ2-5	.	TRBV20-1	many	TGCAGTGCCGTGGACGGATCGGGGCCAGAGACCCAGTACTTC	CSAVDGSGPETQYF
TRBJ2-7	TRBD2	TRBV5-1	many	TGCGCCAGCAGCCCTCCGGGAGGGGTGTACGAGCAGTACTTC	CASSPPGGVYEQYF
TRBJ1-1	TRBD1	TRBV29-1	.	TGCAGCGTTGAAGTTCAGGGACAGGGTGAAGCTTTCTTT	CSVEVQGQGEAFF
TRBJ1-2	TRBD1	TRBV4-2	.	TGTGCCAGCAGCCAGACAGGGGACAGTGACTATGGCTACACCTTC	CASSQTGDSDYGYTF
TRBJ2-1	TRBD2	TRBV24-1	many	TGTGCCACCAGTGATCCCGGACTAGCGGGGGCTAGCTCCTACAATGAGCAGTTCTTC	CATSDPGLAGASSYNEQFF
TRBJ2-7	.	TRBV5-1	many	TGCGCCAGCAGCTTGGAAGGACCGCCGAACGAGCAGTACTTC	CASSLEGPPNEQYF
TRBJ1-2	.	TRBV20-1	many	TGCAGTGCCGGTGGGGGAATGGCTAACTATGGCTACACCTTC	CSAGGGMANYGYTF
TRBJ2-4	TRBD1	TRBV5-1	few	TGCGCCAGCAGCATAGCCACAGGGGCGCTAGCCAAAAACATTCAGTACTTC	CASSIATGALAKNIQYF
TRBJ1-6	.	TRBV7-8	few	TGTGCCAGCAGCCTCCGAAATTCAATTGGGAGAAATAATTCACCCCTCCACTTT	CASSLRNSIGRNNSPLHF
TRBJ2-5	TRBD2	TRBV7-3	many	TGTGCCAGCAGCCAGACTAGCGGGAGTCAAGAGACCCAGTACTTC	CASSQTSGSQETQYF
TRBJ2-5	.	TRBV20-1	many	TGCAGTGCTGGTTACCAAGAGACCCAGTACTTC	CSAGYQETQYF
TRBJ1-5	TRBD1	TRBV7-9	.	TGTGCCAGCAGCACCCGGGACAGGGGAACCTATAGCAATCAGCCCCAGCATTTT	CASSTRDRGTYSNQPQHF
TRBJ1-2	.	TRBV5-1	many	TGCGCCAGCAGCTTGGTCCTGCTCGGCTACACCTTC	CASSLVLLGYTF
TRBJ2-4	.	TRBV11-2	many	TGTGCCAGCAGCGCCCCCGGGAGCATTCAGTACTTC	CASSAPGSIQYF
TRBJ1-6	.	TRBV5-1	.	TGCGCCAGCAGCCCGGCTCAGGCGTATTCACCCCTCCACTTT	CASSPAQAYSPLHF
TRBJ2-5	.	TRBV13	few	TGTGCCAGCAGCACTAGCTTCCTGGAGACCCAGTACTTC	CASSTSFLETQYF
TRBJ2-3	TRBD2	TRBV5-1	few	TGCGCCAGCAGCTCGGGACTAGCGGGGGGGAGAAGCACAGATACGCAGTATTTT	CASSSGLAGGRSTDTQYF
TRBJ2-2	.	TRBV30	many	TGTGCCTGGAGGTCGAGGGTCACCGGGGAGCTGTTTTTT	CAWRSRVTGELFF
TRBJ2-1	TRBD2	TRBV3-1	.	TGTGCCAGCAGCCGCGGTGCGGGAGGGGGCTACAATGAGCAGTTCTTC	CASSRGAGGGYNEQFF
TRBJ2-7	.	TRBV11-2	many	TGTGCCAGCAGCTCAGGGTACTACGAGCAGTACTTC	CASSSGYYEQYF
TRBJ2-1	.	TRBV11-1	once	TGTGCCAGCAGCTATGACAATGAGCAGATCTTC	CASSYDNEQIF
TRBJ2-7	.	TRBV5-1	many	TGCGCCAGCAGATTGCGACAGGGAGGCGAGCAGTACTTC	CASRLRQGGEQYF
TRBJ2-3	.	TRBV28	many	TGTGCCAGCAGCCCCACCCCGGGGCGAAGAACAGATACGCAGTATTTT	CASSPTPGRRTDTQYF
TRBJ1-4	TRBD1	TRBV29-1	few	TGCAGCGTCGACAGGGTTTTCGGGGAAAAACTGTTTTTT	CSVDRVFGEKLFF
TRBJ2-2	.	TRBV3-1	.	TGTGCCAGCAGCCAAGGGACAGTTAGTTCGGGGGAGCTGTTTTTT	CASSQGTVSSGELFF
TRBJ2-3	.	TRBV20-1	few	TGCAGTGCTAGAGGAGTACAGGGAAGGTTCACAGATACGCAGTATTTT	CSARGVQGRFTDTQYF